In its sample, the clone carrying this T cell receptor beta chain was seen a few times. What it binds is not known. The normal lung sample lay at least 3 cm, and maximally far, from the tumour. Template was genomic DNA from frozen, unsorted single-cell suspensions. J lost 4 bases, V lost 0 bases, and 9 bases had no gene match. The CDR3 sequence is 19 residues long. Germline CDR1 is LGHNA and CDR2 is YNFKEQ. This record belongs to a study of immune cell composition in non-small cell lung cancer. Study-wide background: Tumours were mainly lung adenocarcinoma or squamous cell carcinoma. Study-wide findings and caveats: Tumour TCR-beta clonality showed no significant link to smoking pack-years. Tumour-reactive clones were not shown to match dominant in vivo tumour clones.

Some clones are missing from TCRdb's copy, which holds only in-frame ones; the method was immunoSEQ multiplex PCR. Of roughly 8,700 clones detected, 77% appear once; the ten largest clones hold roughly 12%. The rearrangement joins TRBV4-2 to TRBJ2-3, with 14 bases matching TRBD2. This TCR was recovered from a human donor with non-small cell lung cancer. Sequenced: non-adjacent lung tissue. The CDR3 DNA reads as TGTGCCAGCAGCCAAGAAGGACTAGCGGGGGGACCTGGGGCAGATACGCAGTATTTT. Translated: CASSQEGLAGGPGADTQYF.